This passage covers 21 T cell receptor beta chains from one sample sequenced in a study of blood T cell repertoires in COVID-19. Clones were sequenced by immunoSEQ multiplex PCR, and TCRdb holds only the in-frame ones, with some missing. Among over 250,000 clones listed, about four fifths were seen once. Input material: peripheral blood. The receptors originated from a human donor with COVID-19, enrolled during active disease. The donor label of this sample is uncertain.

The table lists this clone with a count of one. V gene TRBV18 combines with J gene TRBJ2-2; 8 bases agree with TRBD1. The V segment lost 6 bases and the J segment 2 bases; nucleotides outside the gene matches: 5. Germline-derived CDR1 and CDR2 are KGHSH and LQKENI. The length of the CDR3 is 15 residues. Here the CDR3 reads CASSPGQANTGELFF. DNA of the CDR3: TGTGCCAGCTCCCCGGGACAGGCAAACACCGGGGAGCTGTTTTTT.

The rearrangement links TRBV9 to TRBJ1-6, with 9 bases lining up with TRBD1. Germline trimming cut 0 bases from V and 9 bases from J; bases unmatched to any gene: 4. The CDR3 runs 15 residues. The germline V gene encodes CDR1 SGDLS and CDR2 YYNGEE. In nucleotides, the CDR3 is TGTGCCAGCAGCGTAGAGGACAGGGGTCTTTCACCCCTCCACTTT. This translates into CASSVEDRGLSPLHF.

This clone has only one observation. The chain uses TRBV2 and TRBJ1-6; 9 bases match TRBD1. CDR1 and CDR2 (germline): SNHLY, FYNNEI. With V trimmed by 9 bases and J by 7 bases, 7 bases remained unmatched. The CDR3 length is 14 residues. The CDR3 reads CASGGQGRNSPLHF. CDR3 bases: TGTGCCAGTGGGGGACAGGGAAGGAATTCACCCCTCCACTTT.

A single count supports this clone. The rearrangement joins TRBV7-2 to TRBJ2-5, with D possibly matching TRBD1 (6 bases). Looked up from germline, CDR1 is SGHTA and CDR2 is FQGNSA. V shed 1 base and J shed 2 bases, with 11 bases lying between them. CDR3 size: 15 residues. As DNA, the CDR3 is TGTGCCAGCAGCTTAGGGCCGGGGACACAAGAGACCCAGTACTTC. This sequence encodes CASSLGPGTQETQYF. The entire variable domain, with the rest obtained from reference TRBV7-2 and TRBJ2-5, is as follows: GAGVSQSPSNKVTEKGKDVELRCDPISGHTALYWYRQSLGQGLEFLIYFQGNSAPDKSGLPSDRFSAERTGGSVSTLTIQRTQQEDSAVYLCASSLGPGTQETQYFGPGTRLLVL.

CDR3 loop: CASGSQLTYEQYF. In DNA, the CDR3 is TGCGCCAGCGGTAGCCAACTAACCTACGAGCAGTACTTC. V is TRBV5-1 and J is TRBJ2-7; unclear D gene. CDR3 size: 13 residues. Germline V CDR1 and CDR2: SGHRS, YFSETQ. Between the trimmed V and J ends, which lost 7 bases and 2 bases, there was a span of 13 bases.

The V call is TRBV5-1, the J call TRBJ2-1, with TRBD2 as a possible D gene (6 bases). There are 15 residues in the CDR3. Germline loops: CDR1 SGHRS, CDR2 YFSETQ. V was cut by 5 bases and J by 3 bases, with 15 bases left in between. CDR3 in DNA: TGCGCCAGCAGAGGTTATAGCGGAGACTACAATGAGCAGTTCTTC. This gives the protein CASRGYSGDYNEQFF. Using reference TRBV5-1 and TRBJ2-1 for the parts outside the CDR3, the full variable domain is KAGVTQTPRYLIKTRGQQVTLSCSPISGHRSVSWYQQTPGQGLQFLFEYFSETQRNKGNFPGRFSGRQFSNSRSEMNVSTLELGDSALYLCASRGYSGDYNEQFFGPGTRLTVL.

The chain combines TRBV27 with TRBJ2-7; possibly TRBD1 for D (6 bases). The CDR3 is made up of 13 amino acids. CDR1 and CDR2 (germline): MNHEY, SMNVEV (reference sequence). Deletions cut 2 bases from V and 2 bases from J, with 7 bases between. CDR3 in amino acids: CASSLPGAYEQYF. The CDR3 DNA reads TGTGCCAGCAGTTTACCAGGGGCCTACGAGCAGTACTTC.

The J gene is TRBJ2-5, the V gene TRBV19; D perhaps matches TRBD2 (5 bases). Germline V gene sequence: CDR1 LNHDA, CDR2 SQIVND (reference sequence). V was shortened by 2 bases and J by 2 bases, with 6 bases between the two germline ends. This CDR3 is 13 amino acids long. Written as DNA, the CDR3 is TGTGCCAGTAGTATAAGCGGTCAAGAGACCCAGTACTTC. Protein sequence: CASSISGQETQYF.

This chain joins TRBV19 and TRBJ1-1; 8 bases align to TRBD1. Germline CDR1 is LNHDA and CDR2 is SQIVND (reference sequence). This CDR3 is built from 16 residues. J gave up 1 base and V 3 bases, and 7 bases lay outside the gene matches. CDR3 coding DNA: TGTGCCAGTAGTATCGGACAGGGAGAGGGGAACACTGAAGCTTTCTTT. Protein product: CASSIGQGEGNTEAFF.

This clone was seen a single time. The chain has TRBV18 and TRBJ2-1; D remains unclear. The germline V gene has CDR1 KGHSH and CDR2 LQKENI. Trimming stripped 3 bases from V and 7 bases from J, with 19 bases between. This CDR3 contains 16 residues. This CDR3 is CASSPLASMGGNEQFF. CDR3 in DNA: TGTGCCAGCTCACCCCTGGCTAGTATGGGTGGGAATGAGCAGTTCTTC.

The V gene is TRBV6-5, the J gene TRBJ2-5; no definite D call. This CDR3 is built from 15 residues. Germline lookup yields CDR1 MNHEY and CDR2 SVGAGI. V was shortened by 5 bases and J by 2 bases, with 15 bases between the two germline ends. CDR3 loop: CASSPFYSKQETQYF. The CDR3, as DNA: TGTGCCAGCAGTCCCTTTTACTCAAAACAAGAGACCCAGTACTTC.

The rearrangement joins TRBV11-3 to TRBJ1-6, with D tentatively TRBD1 (6 bases). The V gene lost 4 bases and the J gene lost 8 bases, with 12 bases spanning the gap. This CDR3 contains 14 residues. Germline CDR1 SGHNT, CDR2 YENEEA. The CDR3 sequence: CASSSQGTDSPLHF. DNA for the CDR3: TGTGCCAGCAGCTCACAGGGAACCGATTCACCCCTCCACTTT.

The chain joins TRBV7-2 to TRBJ2-7, with 7 bases matching TRBD2. With 0 bases clipped from V and 6 bases from J, the junction kept 14 bases outside the gene matches. This CDR3 contains 17 residues. Germline loops: CDR1 SGHTA, CDR2 FQGNSA. CDR3 in amino acids: CASSLAGGFAGGGEQYF. The CDR3 DNA sequence: TGTGCCAGCAGCTTAGCGGGAGGGTTTGCAGGTGGTGGCGAGCAGTACTTC.

The chain uses TRBV7-2 and TRBJ2-7, with D possibly being TRBD1 (5 bases). Trimming took off 3 bases at V and 2 bases at J, with 17 bases between the two ends. The CDR3 loop spans 16 amino acids. Germline CDR1 reads SGHTA; CDR2 reads FQGNSA. CDR3 region: CASSFGAGKGTYEQYF. The CDR3 DNA reads TGTGCCAGCAGCTTCGGAGCTGGGAAGGGGACCTACGAGCAGTACTTC.

The chain employs TRBV10-3 and TRBJ2-2; D might be TRBD2 (6 bases). The V gene lost 6 bases and the J gene lost 7 bases, with 21 bases spanning the gap. The CDR3 totals 16 residues. Germline values: CDR1 ENHRY, CDR2 SYGVKD. For the CDR3, the DNA is TGTGCCATCAGCGGTCTTGGGGGGAGAAGGAACGGGGAGCTGTTTTTT. This sequence encodes CAISGLGGRRNGELFF.

This rearrangement joins TRBV5-1 to TRBJ1-6; perhaps TRBD1 as D (6 bases). The CDR3 extends over 16 amino acids. Germline loops: CDR1 SGHRS, CDR2 YFSETQ. Deletions cut 3 bases from V and 7 bases from J, with 17 bases between. CDR3 protein: CASSSTAGTSNSPLHF. In nucleotides, the CDR3 is TGCGCCAGCAGCTCTACCGCCGGGACATCGAATTCACCCCTCCACTTT.

The chain carries TRBV6-2 or TRBV6-3 and TRBJ2-7, with 14 nucleotides matching TRBD2. The V and J ends lost 5 bases and 3 bases, in that order; junction bases with no gene match: 3. The CDR3 extends over 15 amino acids. Germline V lookup: CDR1 MNHEY, CDR2 SVGEGT. CDR3 sequence: CASSTGLAGVYEQYF. DNA for the CDR3: TGTGCCAGCAGTACGGGACTAGCGGGGGTCTACGAGCAGTACTTC.

The chain recombines TRBV18 with TRBJ2-7; TRBD2 aligns across 7 bases. Germline trimming cut 3 bases from V and 3 bases from J; bases unmatched to any gene: 8. The CDR3 is 15 amino acids. Germline V gene sequence: CDR1 KGHSH, CDR2 LQKENI. The DNA for the CDR3 is TGTGCCAGCTCACCGGGACTACCGTCAAACTACGAGCAGTACTTC. The encoded protein is CASSPGLPSNYEQYF.

This clone came up once. The chain combines TRBV3-1 (or the pseudogene TRBV3-2) with TRBJ1-1; a weak D match, TRBD1 (6 bases). Trimming removed 5 bases from V and 5 bases from J, with 18 bases in between. The germline V gene has CDR1 LGHDT and CDR2 YNNKEL (reference sequence). CDR3 length: 15 residues. CDR3 region: CASSAHPGHRTEAFF. The CDR3 DNA sequence: TGTGCCAGCAGCGCGCACCCGGGACACCGAACTGAAGCTTTCTTT.

The chain combines TRBV7-8 with TRBJ2-7; 9 bases match TRBD2. Germline CDR1 is SGHVS and CDR2 is FQNEAQ. The V gene end was trimmed by 0 bases and the J gene end by 0 bases; junction bases not matched to a gene: 6. The CDR3 is 17 residues long. CDR3 residues: CASSLASGRAYSYEQYF. CDR3 bases: TGTGCCAGCAGCTTAGCTAGCGGGAGAGCTTACTCCTACGAGCAGTACTTC.

V gene TRBV9 combines with J gene TRBJ1-2, with D hard to call. CDR1 SGDLS and CDR2 YYNGEE come from the germline V gene. This CDR3 comprises 14 residues. With 2 bases removed from V and 0 bases from J, the gap between germline ends came to 8 bases. DNA of the CDR3: TGTGCCAGCAGCGTCATGGGAGCTAACTATGGCTACACCTTC. Protein sequence: CASSVMGANYGYTF.